This TCR beta chain originates from a study of blood T cell repertoires in COVID-19. This clone has only one observation. Method: immunoSEQ multiplex PCR; TCRdb's copy keeps in-frame clones and lacks some. The sample records 200,000 to 250,000 clones, 85% to 95% being singletons. Enrolment of Seattle patients took place during active infection, and they were followed longitudinally. V dropped 1 base and J dropped 2 bases, with 9 bases sitting between them. Germline-derived CDR1 and CDR2 are MGHRA and YSYEKL. The CDR3 extends over 15 amino acids. This TCR derives from a man aged 30 to 45 with COVID-19, enrolled during active disease. Specimen: peripheral blood. The chain combines TRBV4-1 with TRBJ1-5; D is unclear. DNA for the CDR3: TGCGCCAGCAGCCAAGGCCTTACTGGCAATCAGCCCCAGCATTTT. Translating gives CASSQGLTGNQPQHF.